This T cell receptor (beta chain) was obtained from a study of blood T cell repertoires in COVID-19. Overall study context: Acute and convalescent COVID-19 samples came from the United States, Italy and Spain. T cells, B-cell-depleted T cells, or PBMCs provided the cDNA or gDNA that served as material.

As originally analysed: Amplification of reference gene primers provided the estimated nucleated cell counts. Repertoires were generated with immunoSEQ multiplex PCR, while TCRdb's copy carries only in-frame clones and drops some. V and J calls and clone size come straight from that table; D and trimming were deduced from the DNA. The table has about 57,000 clones, roughly 82% seen once. The V and J ends lost 5 bases and 3 bases, in that order; junction bases with no gene match: 6. In germline, CDR1 is LNHNV, CDR2 YYDKDF (reference sequence). The CDR3 covers 16 residues. This sequence joins TRBV15 and TRBJ2-1; TRBD1 matches 11 bases. This TCR derives from an elderly woman with acute or convalescent COVID-19. Sequencing input: peripheral blood. This CDR3 reads CATSGLGTGGYNEQFF. The CDR3 coding sequence is TGTGCCACCAGCGGCCTTGGGACAGGGGGCTACAATGAGCAGTTCTTC.